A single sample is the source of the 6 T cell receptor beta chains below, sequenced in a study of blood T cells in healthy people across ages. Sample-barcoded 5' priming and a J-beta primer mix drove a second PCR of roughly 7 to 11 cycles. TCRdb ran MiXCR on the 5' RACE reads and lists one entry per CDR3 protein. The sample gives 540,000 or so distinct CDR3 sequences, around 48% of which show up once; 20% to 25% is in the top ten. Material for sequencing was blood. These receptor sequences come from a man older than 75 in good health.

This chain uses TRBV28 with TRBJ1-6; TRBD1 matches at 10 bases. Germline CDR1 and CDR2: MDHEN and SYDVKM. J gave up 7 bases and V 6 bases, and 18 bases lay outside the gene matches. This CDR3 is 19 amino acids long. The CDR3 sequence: CASSRYRGTGAIKNSPLHF. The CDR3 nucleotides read TGTGCCAGCAGCCGCTACCGCGGGACAGGGGCAATTAAGAATTCACCCCTCCACTTT.

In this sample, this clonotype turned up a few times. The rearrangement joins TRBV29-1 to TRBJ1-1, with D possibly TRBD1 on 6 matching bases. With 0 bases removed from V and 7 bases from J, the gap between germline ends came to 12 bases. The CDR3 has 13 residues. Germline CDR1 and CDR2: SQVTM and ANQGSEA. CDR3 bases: TGCAGCGTTGAAGAGCCAAGGGGGAGTGAAGCTTTCTTT. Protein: CSVEEPRGSEAFF.

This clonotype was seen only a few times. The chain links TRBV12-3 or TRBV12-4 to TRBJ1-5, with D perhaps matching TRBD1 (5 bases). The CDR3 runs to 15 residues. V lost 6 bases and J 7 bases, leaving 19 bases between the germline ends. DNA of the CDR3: TGTGCCAGCAGCCCTGCGCAGGGCCAAAGGCAGCCCCAGCATTTT. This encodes CASSPAQGQRQPQHF.

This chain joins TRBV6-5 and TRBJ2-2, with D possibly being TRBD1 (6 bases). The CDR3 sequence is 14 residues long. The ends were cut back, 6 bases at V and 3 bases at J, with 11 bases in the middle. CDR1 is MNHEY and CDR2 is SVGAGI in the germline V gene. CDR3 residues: CASSSGVYTGELFF. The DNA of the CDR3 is TGTGCCAGCAGCTCAGGGGTTTACACCGGGGAGCTGTTTTTT.

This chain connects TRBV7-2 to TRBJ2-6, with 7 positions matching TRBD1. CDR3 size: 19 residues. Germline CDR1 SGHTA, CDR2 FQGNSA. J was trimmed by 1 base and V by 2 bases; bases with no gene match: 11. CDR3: CASSLQLGTARSGANVLTF. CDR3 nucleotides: TGTGCCAGCAGCTTACAGCTCGGGACAGCTAGGTCTGGGGCCAACGTCCTGACTTTC.

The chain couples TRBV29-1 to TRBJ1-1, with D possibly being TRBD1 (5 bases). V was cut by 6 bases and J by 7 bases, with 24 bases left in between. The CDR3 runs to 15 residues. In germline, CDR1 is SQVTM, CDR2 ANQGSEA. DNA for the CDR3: TGCAGCGTCAGGGAAGACCGCGGGGTGCTGGGTGAAGCTTTCTTT. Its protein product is CSVREDRGVLGEAFF.